One sample yielded the 6 T cell receptor beta chains listed below, sequenced in a study of blood T cell repertoires in COVID-19. TCRdb's table, derived via immunoSEQ multiplex PCR, lists solely in-frame clones and lacks some. Of a few hundred thousand clones in the sample, about 92% were seen once. Material for sequencing was PBMCs or T cells enriched from blood (not recorded which). The origin of the receptors is a woman younger than 45 who had recovered from COVID-19.

The genes are TRBV24-1 and TRBJ1-1, with D unresolved. The CDR3 totals 12 residues. The V end lost 3 bases, the J end lost 6 bases, and 7 bases lay between the germline ends. Germline assignment: CDR1 KGHDR and CDR2 SFDVKD. CDR3 loop: CATSDIGAEAFF. The DNA for the CDR3 is TGTGCCACCAGTGATATCGGGGCTGAAGCTTTCTTT.

V and J are TRBV7-9 and TRBJ2-7; 14 bases are a match to TRBD2. The germline V gene encodes CDR1 SEHNR and CDR2 FQNEAQ (reference sequence). V was pared by 5 bases and J by 1 base, with 4 bases of the junction left unmatched. The CDR3 covers 16 residues. The CDR3 protein is CASSLGTSGRSYEQYF. The DNA for the CDR3 is TGTGCCAGCAGCCTCGGGACTAGCGGGAGATCCTACGAGCAGTACTTC.

This sequence joins TRBV3-1 (or the pseudogene TRBV3-2) and TRBJ1-4; 11 bases agree with TRBD1. CDR1 and CDR2 (germline): LGHDT, YNNKEL (reference sequence). After removal of 8 bases from V and 6 bases from J, the junction contained 8 bases not matched to a gene. The CDR3 sequence is 15 residues long. This CDR3 reads CASRPPGQGDEKLFF. CDR3 DNA: TGTGCCAGCCGACCCCCGGGACAGGGGGATGAAAAACTGTTTTTT.

The chain links TRBV9 to TRBJ2-3; D is perhaps TRBD2 (6 bases). Per the germline V gene, CDR1 is SGDLS and CDR2 is YYNGEE. Trimming left V 4 bases short and J 1 base short, with 13 bases between. This CDR3 contains 15 residues. CDR3 sequence (DNA): TGTGCCAGCAGCAACGGGAAGCGGGGCACAGATACGCAGTATTTT. Protein sequence: CASSNGKRGTDTQYF.

The J gene is TRBJ2-2, the V gene TRBV28, with D unclear. The germline V gene has CDR1 MDHEN and CDR2 SYDVKM. This CDR3 region has 13 residues. V was cut by 4 bases and J by 5 bases, with 8 bases left in between. CDR3 residues: CASSSSGTGELFF. CDR3 bases: TGTGCCAGCAGTTCGTCCGGGACCGGGGAGCTGTTTTTT.

The rearrangement joins TRBV12-3 or TRBV12-4 to TRBJ1-2; D is possibly TRBD1 (6 bases). The CDR3 totals 12 residues. V was trimmed by 7 bases and J by 4 bases, leaving 10 bases between them. The CDR3 DNA is TGTGCCAGCACTTCAGGGGTCTATGGCTACACCTTC. Its protein product is CASTSGVYGYTF.